The clone carrying this T cell receptor beta chain was counted ten times or more. Its specificity is not known. The sample belongs to a study of T cells after yellow fever vaccination. The study, taken as a whole, reports: The secondary T-cell response peaked on day 5, not day 15, but was weaker. Contamination by abundant bulk-population clonotypes could be present in FACS-sorted repertoires. Post-booster repertoires again held most primary-vaccination clones (just under 97% CD4, about 90% CD8).

In TCRdb, the 5' RACE reads were re-called with MiXCR into one record per CDR3 protein. The sample includes just under 600,000 distinct CDR3 sequences, 13% seen only once; the top ten take more than 12%. The CDR3 loop spans 15 amino acids. V was clipped by 2 bases and J by 1 base, with 10 bases between them. Germline CDR1 and CDR2: MRHNA and SNTAGT. The V call is TRBV6-4, the J call TRBJ2-3; D is possibly TRBD2 (6 bases). This sequence was found in a man in his thirties or forties who received the YFV17D yellow fever vaccine. The sample here was PBMCs, taken on the day of the yellow fever booster vaccination. The CDR3 is CASSDGTGGTDTQYF. As DNA, the CDR3 is TGTGCCAGCAGTGACGGGACTGGGGGCACAGATACGCAGTATTTT.